The present TCR beta chain was sequenced within a study of T cell responses to AZD1222 COVID-19 vaccine. Concerning this clone itself: Its antigen remains unidentified.

TCRdb's table, derived via immunoSEQ multiplex PCR, lists solely in-frame clones and lacks some. Among around 99,000 clones listed, approximately 85% were seen once. Germline CDR1 KGHDR, CDR2 SFDVKD. The CDR3 covers 16 residues. Germline trimming cut 4 bases from V and 7 bases from J; bases unmatched to any gene: 11. Regarding the study as a whole: CD4 TCRs associated with vaccination spanned spike, dominating at 160-218 and 743-854. Recipients of AZD1222 seropositive at baseline numbered only 5 to 7. Repertoire sampling occurred only after the peak T cell response. In a largely white British group with more females than males, clonal diversity was possibly underestimated.

The chain recombines TRBV24-1 with TRBJ2-1; 8 positions match TRBD1. The receptor's source is an adult in good health. This specimen was peripheral blood, taken on day 0 of MenACWY control vaccination. DNA for the CDR3: TGTGCCACCAGTGACCAAGACAGGGGAGAGGGGAATGAGCAGTTCTTC. Translation: CATSDQDRGEGNEQFF.